These T cell receptor beta chains were read from a single sample in a study of T cells after yellow fever vaccination. Via MiXCR, TCRdb re-called the 5' RACE reads, giving one row per CDR3 protein. The sample shows more than 75,000 distinct CDR3 sequences, roughly 8.2% of them seen only once. This specimen consisted of CD8+ T cells not binding an NS4B(214-222) dextramer, sorted from PBMCs, obtained approximately 15 days after the first yellow fever vaccination. Every receptor here comes from a man between 18 and 29 years old who received the YFV17D yellow fever vaccine. The CDR3 runs from the conserved cysteine through the conserved F or W. The D gene is left open where the match is weak. Not every row has a clone size; where given, it reads once, few, many or a size class.

d_call: TRBD2; j_call: TRBJ2-3; cdr3_length: 17; v_call: TRBV27; clone_size: few; cdr3_aa: CASSQRTSGVVTDTQYF; cdr3_nt: TGTGCCAGCAGTCAAAGGACTAGCGGGGTTGTCACAGATACGCAGTATTTT
d_call: TRBD1; j_call: TRBJ1-4; cdr3_length: 16; v_call: TRBV7-9; clone_size: few; cdr3_aa: CASSPQQGAGPEKLFF; cdr3_nt: TGTGCCAGCAGCCCCCAACAGGGGGCTGGGCCGGAAAAACTGTTTTTT
d_call: TRBD2; j_call: TRBJ2-3; cdr3_length: 17; v_call: TRBV10-3; clone_size: few; cdr3_aa: CAISEQVAGGNADTQYF; cdr3_nt: TGTGCCATCAGTGAGCAAGTAGCGGGGGGAAATGCAGATACGCAGTATTTT
d_call: NA; j_call: TRBJ2-3; cdr3_length: 14; v_call: TRBV7-7; clone_size: few; cdr3_aa: CASSSHFSTDTQYF; cdr3_nt: TGTGCCAGCAGCTCCCACTTCAGCACAGATACGCAGTATTTT
d_call: NA; j_call: TRBJ1-5; cdr3_length: 15; v_call: TRBV27; clone_size: NA; cdr3_aa: CASSPLARVNQPQHF; cdr3_nt: TGTGCCAGCAGTCCTCTTGCCAGGGTTAATCAGCCCCAGCATTTT
d_call: NA; j_call: TRBJ2-1; cdr3_length: 13; v_call: TRBV7-2; clone_size: few; cdr3_aa: CASSYDPNNEQFF; cdr3_nt: TGTGCCAGCAGCTATGACCCCAACAATGAGCAGTTCTTC
d_call: TRBD2; j_call: TRBJ2-2; cdr3_length: 14; v_call: TRBV12-3/TRBV12-4; clone_size: NA; cdr3_aa: CASNSGGLSGELFF; cdr3_nt: TGTGCCAGCAACTCGGGGGGGCTTTCCGGGGAGCTGTTTTTT
d_call: TRBD1; j_call: TRBJ2-5; cdr3_length: 15; v_call: TRBV7-6; clone_size: many; cdr3_aa: CASSPGDSPGETQYF; cdr3_nt: TGTGCCAGCAGCCCTGGGGACAGCCCAGGGGAGACCCAGTACTTC
d_call: NA; j_call: TRBJ2-2; cdr3_length: 16; v_call: TRBV4-1; clone_size: many; cdr3_aa: CASSHPPRGNTGELFF; cdr3_nt: TGCGCCAGCAGCCACCCCCCCCGGGGGAACACCGGGGAGCTGTTTTTT
d_call: TRBD1; j_call: TRBJ2-7; cdr3_length: 14; v_call: TRBV7-9; clone_size: few; cdr3_aa: CASSLRDRGPEQYF; cdr3_nt: TGTGCCAGCAGCCTCCGGGACAGGGGGCCCGAGCAGTACTTC
d_call: NA; j_call: TRBJ1-1; cdr3_length: 13; v_call: TRBV29-1; clone_size: many; cdr3_aa: CSVEAGDNTEAFF; cdr3_nt: TGCAGCGTTGAAGCAGGGGACAACACTGAAGCTTTCTTT
d_call: TRBD1; j_call: TRBJ1-2; cdr3_length: 12; v_call: TRBV19; clone_size: few; cdr3_aa: CATRTGKDGYTF; cdr3_nt: TGTGCCACCAGGACAGGGAAAGATGGCTACACCTTC
d_call: NA; j_call: TRBJ2-2; cdr3_length: 12; v_call: TRBV29-1; clone_size: NA; cdr3_aa: CSVPVNTGELFF; cdr3_nt: TGCAGCGTGCCAGTTAACACCGGGGAGCTGTTTTTT
d_call: NA; j_call: TRBJ2-1; cdr3_length: 15; v_call: TRBV7-9; clone_size: few; cdr3_aa: CASSLSAGRYNEQFF; cdr3_nt: TGTGCCAGCAGCTTATCAGCAGGCCGGTACAATGAGCAGTTCTTC
d_call: NA; j_call: TRBJ1-1; cdr3_length: 15; v_call: TRBV7-9; clone_size: many; cdr3_aa: CASSLPGIMNTEAFF; cdr3_nt: TGTGCCAGCAGCTTACCTGGGATCATGAACACTGAAGCTTTCTTT
d_call: TRBD1; j_call: TRBJ1-4; cdr3_length: 15; v_call: TRBV6-1; clone_size: NA; cdr3_aa: CASSPRQGRPEKLFF; cdr3_nt: TGTGCCAGCAGTCCGCGACAGGGTCGGCCTGAAAAACTGTTTTTT
d_call: NA; j_call: TRBJ2-4; cdr3_length: 14; v_call: TRBV5-4; clone_size: NA; cdr3_aa: CASRWGPGVNIQYF; cdr3_nt: TGTGCCAGCAGGTGGGGGCCTGGGGTAAACATTCAGTACTTC
d_call: TRBD2; j_call: TRBJ2-7; cdr3_length: 17; v_call: TRBV6-2/TRBV6-3; clone_size: few; cdr3_aa: CASSYRLTSGGPYEQYF; cdr3_nt: TGTGCCAGCAGTTACCGCCTCACTAGCGGGGGCCCCTACGAGCAGTACTTC
d_call: NA; j_call: TRBJ1-1; cdr3_length: 14; v_call: TRBV5-1; clone_size: few; cdr3_aa: CASSLGAAYPEAFF; cdr3_nt: TGCGCCAGCAGCCTGGGCGCCGCGTACCCTGAAGCTTTCTTT
d_call: NA; j_call: TRBJ1-1; cdr3_length: 15; v_call: TRBV15; clone_size: many; cdr3_aa: CATSRRRDPGTEAFF; cdr3_nt: TGTGCCACCAGCCGGAGGAGGGATCCGGGCACTGAAGCTTTCTTT
d_call: TRBD2; j_call: TRBJ2-3; cdr3_length: 15; v_call: TRBV7-2; clone_size: NA; cdr3_aa: CASSLGSGGADTQYF; cdr3_nt: TGTGCCAGCAGCTTAGGTAGCGGGGGTGCAGATACGCAGTATTTT
d_call: NA; j_call: TRBJ1-1; cdr3_length: 12; v_call: TRBV2; clone_size: NA; cdr3_aa: CASSQSNTEAFF; cdr3_nt: TGTGCCAGCAGTCAAAGTAACACTGAAGCTTTCTTT
d_call: TRBD1; j_call: TRBJ2-7; cdr3_length: 15; v_call: TRBV18; clone_size: NA; cdr3_aa: CASSPSGTELDEQYF; cdr3_nt: TGTGCCAGCTCACCCTCCGGGACAGAGCTCGACGAGCAGTACTTC
d_call: TRBD2; j_call: TRBJ2-3; cdr3_length: 18; v_call: TRBV6-2/TRBV6-3; clone_size: NA; cdr3_aa: CASRMTLGLAGGTDTQYF; cdr3_nt: TGTGCCAGCCGCATGACCTTAGGACTAGCGGGGGGCACAGATACGCAGTATTTT
d_call: TRBD1; j_call: TRBJ2-2; cdr3_length: 15; v_call: TRBV5-1; clone_size: many; cdr3_aa: CASTFGQGNTGELFF; cdr3_nt: TGCGCCAGCACCTTCGGACAGGGGAACACCGGGGAGCTGTTTTTT
d_call: NA; j_call: TRBJ1-4; cdr3_length: 15; v_call: TRBV4-1; clone_size: few; cdr3_aa: CASSQGPMGDEKLFF; cdr3_nt: TGCGCCAGCAGCCAAGGGCCCATGGGGGATGAAAAACTGTTTTTT
d_call: NA; j_call: TRBJ2-1; cdr3_length: 17; v_call: TRBV7-2; clone_size: few; cdr3_aa: CASSSPDRGFSYNEQFF; cdr3_nt: TGTGCCAGCAGCTCGCCGGACAGAGGATTCTCCTACAATGAGCAGTTCTTC
d_call: TRBD1; j_call: TRBJ2-3; cdr3_length: 14; v_call: TRBV5-4; clone_size: few; cdr3_aa: CASSLGTGSDTQYF; cdr3_nt: TGTGCCAGCAGCTTGGGGACAGGGTCCGATACGCAGTATTTT
d_call: NA; j_call: TRBJ1-2; cdr3_length: 14; v_call: TRBV14; clone_size: few; cdr3_aa: CASSQVGGPSGYTF; cdr3_nt: TGTGCCAGCAGCCAAGTGGGGGGCCCTAGTGGCTACACCTTC
d_call: NA; j_call: TRBJ1-2; cdr3_length: 15; v_call: TRBV3-1; clone_size: NA; cdr3_aa: CASSKKRWGPYGYTF; cdr3_nt: TGTGCCTCCAGCAAGAAGAGGTGGGGCCCCTATGGCTACACCTTC
d_call: NA; j_call: TRBJ2-1; cdr3_length: 16; v_call: TRBV10-3; clone_size: few; cdr3_aa: CAIRGGLGLTYNEQFF; cdr3_nt: TGTGCCATCAGAGGCGGGCTAGGGTTAACCTACAATGAGCAGTTCTTC
d_call: NA; j_call: TRBJ1-5; cdr3_length: 17; v_call: TRBV4-2; clone_size: few; cdr3_aa: CASSQDGGRGGNQPQHF; cdr3_nt: TGTGCCAGCAGCCAAGATGGGGGAAGAGGAGGCAATCAGCCCCAGCATTTT
d_call: NA; j_call: TRBJ2-1; cdr3_length: 18; v_call: TRBV6-5; clone_size: few; cdr3_aa: CASSYAPGWGVLSGEQFF; cdr3_nt: TGTGCCAGCAGTTACGCCCCTGGCTGGGGGGTACTAAGTGGTGAGCAGTTCTTC
d_call: NA; j_call: TRBJ1-2; cdr3_length: 11; v_call: TRBV29-1; clone_size: NA; cdr3_aa: CSVEGWYGYTF; cdr3_nt: TGCAGCGTCGAAGGGTGGTATGGCTACACCTTC
d_call: NA; j_call: TRBJ1-1; cdr3_length: 15; v_call: TRBV3-1; clone_size: few; cdr3_aa: CASSSHRDMNTEAFF; cdr3_nt: TGTGCCAGCAGCTCACACAGGGACATGAACACTGAAGCTTTCTTT
d_call: TRBD1; j_call: TRBJ2-7; cdr3_length: 14; v_call: TRBV13; clone_size: many; cdr3_aa: CASSLRDSSYEQYF; cdr3_nt: TGTGCCAGCAGCCTCCGGGACAGTTCCTACGAGCAGTACTTC
d_call: TRBD1; j_call: TRBJ2-5; cdr3_length: 15; v_call: TRBV25-1; clone_size: NA; cdr3_aa: CASRGQGIPQETQYF; cdr3_nt: TGTGCCAGCAGGGGACAGGGAATACCGCAGGAGACCCAGTACTTC
d_call: NA; j_call: TRBJ2-7; cdr3_length: 15; v_call: TRBV19; clone_size: NA; cdr3_aa: CASSLAGTAGLEQYF; cdr3_nt: TGTGCCAGTAGTTTAGCCGGGACCGCGGGTCTCGAGCAGTACTTC
d_call: NA; j_call: TRBJ2-1; cdr3_length: 16; v_call: TRBV5-1; clone_size: NA; cdr3_aa: CASSLAARTVYNEQFF; cdr3_nt: TGCGCCAGCAGCTTGGCCGCCCGGACAGTATACAATGAGCAGTTCTTC
d_call: TRBD2; j_call: TRBJ2-7; cdr3_length: 17; v_call: TRBV5-5; clone_size: NA; cdr3_aa: CASSLTASGGLSYEQYF; cdr3_nt: TGTGCCAGCAGCTTGACGGCTAGCGGGGGCCTCTCCTACGAGCAGTACTTC
d_call: NA; j_call: TRBJ2-1; cdr3_length: 16; v_call: TRBV5-6; clone_size: NA; cdr3_aa: CASSPWDGSSYNEQFF; cdr3_nt: TGTGCCAGCAGCCCGTGGGACGGGAGCTCCTACAATGAGCAGTTCTTC